The source of this TCR beta chain is a study of blood T cell repertoires in COVID-19. The wider study: T cells, B-cell-depleted T cells, or PBMCs supplied cDNA or gDNA.

Measured with immunoSEQ multiplex PCR; TCRdb has only the in-frame clones, and not every one. The sample includes 90,000 to 120,000 clones, about 88% of them seen just once. The V gene's germline CDR1 is MNHEY and CDR2 SVGAGI. There are 14 residues in the CDR3. The V segment lost 6 bases and the J segment 0 bases; nucleotides outside the gene matches: 0. Sample: peripheral blood. The chain recombines TRBV6-5 with TRBJ2-7, with 12 bases fitting TRBD2. This clonotype originated in a human donor in a cohort sampled during active COVID-19. Here the CDR3 reads CASRTSGGSYEQYF. The CDR3 nucleotides read TGTGCCAGCAGGACTAGCGGGGGCTCCTACGAGCAGTACTTC.